This entry concerns a single T cell receptor (beta chain). Its specificity is unknown. The sample comes from a study of cytomegalovirus exposure and HLA in healthy donors. Findings and limits, study-wide: A later analysis found first-cohort TCR clusters tended to co-occur in the 90 to 150 validation repertoires. Three of the chains that were CMV-associated were confirmed in vitro to be specific for CMV antigens.

Clones were sequenced by immunoSEQ multiplex PCR, and TCRdb holds only the in-frame ones, with some missing. The data show about 250,000 clones, roughly nine tenths seen once. V shed 6 bases, J shed 8 bases, and the junction held 16 bases outside the gene matches. CDR1 MNHEY and CDR2 SMNVEV come from the germline V gene (reference sequence). This CDR3 region has 16 residues. From the roughly 110-subject validation cohort, which was separate from the roughly 630-subject first cohort, the donors were drawn. The sequence derives from a man younger than 30 in good health and CMV-seropositive. The V call is TRBV27, the J call TRBJ1-1, with 9 bases matching TRBD1. Sequences were obtained from PBMCs. The CDR3 DNA sequence: TGTGCCAGCAGCAAAACAGGGGGCTATCGAGTCCAGGAAGCTTTCTTT. Its translation: CASSKTGGYRVQEAFF.